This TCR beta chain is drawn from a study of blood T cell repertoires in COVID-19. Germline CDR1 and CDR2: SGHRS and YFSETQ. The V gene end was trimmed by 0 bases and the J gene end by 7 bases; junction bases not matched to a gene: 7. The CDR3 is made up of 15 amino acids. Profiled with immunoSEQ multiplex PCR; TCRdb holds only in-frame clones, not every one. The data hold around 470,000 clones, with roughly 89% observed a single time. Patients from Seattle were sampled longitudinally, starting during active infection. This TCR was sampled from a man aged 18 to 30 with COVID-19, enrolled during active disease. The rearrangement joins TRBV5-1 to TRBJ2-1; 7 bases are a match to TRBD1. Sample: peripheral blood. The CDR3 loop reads CASSLDRGLENEQFF. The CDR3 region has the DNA TGCGCCAGCAGCTTGGACAGGGGATTAGAAAATGAGCAGTTCTTC.